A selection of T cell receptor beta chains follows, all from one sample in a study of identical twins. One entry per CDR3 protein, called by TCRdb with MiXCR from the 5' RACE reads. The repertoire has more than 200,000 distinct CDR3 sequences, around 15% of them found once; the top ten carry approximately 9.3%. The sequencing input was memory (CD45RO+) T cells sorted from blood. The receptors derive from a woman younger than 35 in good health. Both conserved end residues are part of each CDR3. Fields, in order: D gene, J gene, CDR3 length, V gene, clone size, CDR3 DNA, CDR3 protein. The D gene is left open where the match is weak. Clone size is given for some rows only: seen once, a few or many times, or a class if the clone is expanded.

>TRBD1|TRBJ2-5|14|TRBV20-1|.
TGCAGTGCCCGACGGGACAGTCGAGAAGAGACCCAGTACTTC
CSARRDSREETQYF
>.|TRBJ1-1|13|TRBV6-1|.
TGTGCCAGCACTGAACGGGGGAACACTGAAGCTTTCTTT
CASTERGNTEAFF
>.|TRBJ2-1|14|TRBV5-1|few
TGCGCCAGCAGCTCCCACTACCGGTACAATGAGCAGTTCTTC
CASSSHYRYNEQFF
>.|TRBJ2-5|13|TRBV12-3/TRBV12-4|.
TGTGCCAGCCGAAGGGACTCGCTGGAGACCCAGTACTTC
CASRRDSLETQYF
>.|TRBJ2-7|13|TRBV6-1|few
TGTGCCAGCAGGGGAGCAGCTTCCTACGAGCAGTACTTC
CASRGAASYEQYF
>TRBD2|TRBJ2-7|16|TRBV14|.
TGTGCCAGCAGCCCAGGAAGGGCTAGCGGGAGGCACGAGCAGTACTTC
CASSPGRASGRHEQYF
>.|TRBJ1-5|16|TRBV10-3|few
TGTGCCATCAGTGATACCGCGGTCAACCGCAATCAGCCCCAGCATTTT
CAISDTAVNRNQPQHF
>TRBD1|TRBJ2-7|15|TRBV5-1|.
TGCGCCAGCAGCTTGGCCGGGACAGGGGCCTACGAGCAGTACTTC
CASSLAGTGAYEQYF
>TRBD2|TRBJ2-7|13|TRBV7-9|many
TGTGCCAGCAGCCGTCAGCGGGGCTACGAGCAGTACTTC
CASSRQRGYEQYF
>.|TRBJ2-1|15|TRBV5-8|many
TGTGCCAGCAGAGTGACTCGCTCGCCTTACAATGAGCAGTTCTTC
CASRVTRSPYNEQFF
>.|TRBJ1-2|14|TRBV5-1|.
TGCGCCAGCAGCTTACAGGGCGAGACGGATGGCTACACCTTC
CASSLQGETDGYTF
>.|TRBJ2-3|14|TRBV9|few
TGTGCCAGCAGCGCGACTAGTCTTGCAGATACGCAGTATTTT
CASSATSLADTQYF
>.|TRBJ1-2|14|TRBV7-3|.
TGTGCCAGCAGCCCTGGTCGGGGGGAAGGTGGCTACACCTTC
CASSPGRGEGGYTF
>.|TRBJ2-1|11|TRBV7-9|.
TGTGCCAGCAGATCGTACAATGAGCAGTTCTTC
CASRSYNEQFF
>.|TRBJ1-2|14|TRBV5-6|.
TGTGCCAGCAGCTTGGGCCAGGGATACTATGGCTACACCTTC
CASSLGQGYYGYTF
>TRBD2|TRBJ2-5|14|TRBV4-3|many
TGCGCCAGCAGCCAGGGACTAGCGGGAGAGACCCAGTACTTC
CASSQGLAGETQYF
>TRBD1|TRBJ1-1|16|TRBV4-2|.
TGTGCCAGCAGCCAAGATGGGACAGGGATGAACACTGAAGCTTTCTTT
CASSQDGTGMNTEAFF
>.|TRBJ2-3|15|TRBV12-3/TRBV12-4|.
TGTGCCAGCAGTCCAACAGGGATAGGCACAGATACGCAGTATTTT
CASSPTGIGTDTQYF